Listed here are 24 T cell receptor beta chains from one sample, sequenced in a study of identical twins. TCRdb passed the 5' RACE reads through MiXCR, listing each CDR3 protein once. The sample lists approximately 530,000 distinct CDR3 sequences; about 20% were seen once. Separately, the same data were catalogued under a study of yellow fever vaccine responses in identical twins.

The sequencing sample was made of CD4+ T cells sorted from blood. The receptors shown here come from a woman younger than 30 in good health.

In this sample, this clonotype turned up a few times. The J gene is TRBJ1-1, the V gene TRBV5-1, with D tentatively TRBD1 (6 bases). V was cut by 4 bases and J by 0 bases, with 13 bases left in between. Germline V lookup: CDR1 SGHRS, CDR2 YFSETQ. The CDR3 extends over 15 amino acids. The CDR3 loop reads CASSQGGGVNTEAFF. The CDR3 DNA reads as TGCGCCAGCAGCCAAGGGGGGGGAGTGAACACTGAAGCTTTCTTT.

Remarks on this clonotype: One end of the junction fails to match germline, which may point to a read error. The chain has TRBV20-1 and TRBJ2-2, with 8 bases lining up with TRBD2. Germline V lookup: CDR1 DFQATT, CDR2 SNEGSKA (reference sequence). This CDR3 contains 15 residues. The CDR3 DNA sequence: TGCAGTGCTAGCATTGGCGGGGGGAGCACCGGGGTGCTGTTTTTT. Its translation is CSASIGGGSTGVLFF.

This clonotype was picked up one time. This chain connects TRBV9 to TRBJ2-7, with a possible D match to TRBD1 (5 bases). Per germline, CDR1 SGDLS and CDR2 YYNGEE. The CDR3 consists of 14 residues. V shed 0 bases and J shed 2 bases, with 9 bases lying between them. The CDR3 reads CASSVGRETYEQYF. DNA of the CDR3: TGTGCCAGCAGCGTAGGCAGGGAAACCTACGAGCAGTACTTC.

J is TRBJ2-1 and V is TRBV3-1; the match to TRBD2 covers 11 bases. J gave up 2 bases and V 7 bases, and 10 bases lay outside the gene matches. The CDR3 loop spans 17 amino acids. Germline V CDR1 and CDR2: LGHDT, YNNKEL (reference sequence). The CDR3 nucleotides are TGTGCCAGCAATCAAGAGCTTAGCGGGAGGGCCTACAATGAGCAGTTCTTC. Amino acids: CASNQELSGRAYNEQFF.

The V call is TRBV7-6, the J call TRBJ1-1; D is uncertain. V dropped 2 bases and J dropped 7 bases, with 11 bases sitting between them. Germline-derived CDR1 and CDR2 are SGHVS and FNYEAQ. The CDR3 loop spans 13 amino acids. The CDR3 DNA reads TGTGCCAGCAGCTTATCTGGGGATGGTGAAGCTTTCTTT. Amino acids: CASSLSGDGEAFF.

This clonotype was counted at least ten times. V gene TRBV5-1 combines with J gene TRBJ2-1; no firm D call. Germline V gene data show CDR1 as SGHRS and CDR2 as YFSETQ. CDR3 length equals 17 residues. V lost 0 bases to trimming and J lost 4 bases, with 17 bases between them. The CDR3 reads CASSLEDPLSLYNEQFF. In DNA, the CDR3 is TGCGCCAGCAGCTTGGAGGACCCCCTATCCTTATACAATGAGCAGTTCTTC.

This clonotype appeared many times. The V gene is TRBV20-1, the J gene TRBJ1-5, with 8 bases fitting TRBD1. This CDR3 contains 17 residues. V shed 0 bases and J 3 bases; nucleotides not matched to a gene: 10. From germline, CDR1 is DFQATT and CDR2 SNEGSKA (reference sequence). This CDR3 reads CSAREPGAQGDNQPQHF. CDR3 nucleotide sequence: TGCAGTGCTAGAGAACCCGGTGCACAGGGGGACAATCAGCCCCAGCATTTT.

V usage is TRBV20-1 and J usage is TRBJ2-2; the D gene is possibly TRBD2 (7 bases). CDR1 is DFQATT and CDR2 is SNEGSKA in the germline V gene (reference sequence). This CDR3 has 18 residues. The germline V and J ends were trimmed by 0 bases and 3 bases, with 20 bases remaining between them. Written as DNA, the CDR3 is TGCAGTGCTAGAGATCGGCGCATGGGGGGGGCGGACACCGGGGAGCTGTTTTTT. The encoded protein is CSARDRRMGGADTGELFF.

The chain is built from TRBV15 and TRBJ2-2; D gene ambiguous. The CDR3 spans 15 residues. Trimming cost V 0 bases and J 4 bases, with 9 bases left between them. The germline CDR1 and CDR2 sequences are LNHNV and YYDKDF (reference sequence). CDR3 DNA: TGTGCCACCAGCAGAGAGCCGGGTGCCACCGGGGAGCTGTTTTTT. It encodes CATSREPGATGELFF.

In its sample, this clonotype was seen a few times. The V and J genes are TRBV20-1 and TRBJ2-5; D not resolved. V lost 6 bases to trimming and J lost 1 base, with 12 bases between them. Germline CDR1 is DFQATT and CDR2 is SNEGSKA (reference sequence). This CDR3 contains 13 residues. The CDR3 bases are TGCAGTGCCATCACCGGGTTCCAAGAGACCCAGTACTTC. Amino acids: CSAITGFQETQYF.

This clonotype was seen only a few times. This chain links TRBV12-3 or TRBV12-4 with TRBJ1-6, with unresolved D. The V end lost 1 base, the J end lost 6 bases, and 10 bases lay between the germline ends. This CDR3 has 15 amino acids. The CDR3, as DNA: TGTGCCAGCAGTTTAGAGGCCAGCGGTAATTCACCCCTCCACTTT. Its protein product is CASSLEASGNSPLHF.

V is TRBV2 and J is TRBJ2-1, with 8 positions matching TRBD1. This CDR3 has 14 residues. Germline CDR1 reads SNHLY; CDR2 reads FYNNEI. J was trimmed by 4 bases and V by 9 bases; bases with no gene match: 8. The DNA of the CDR3 is TGTGCCAGTTCGAGGGACAGGTTTTACAATGAGCAGTTCTTC. It encodes CASSRDRFYNEQFF.

This clonotype has more than one count but fewer than ten. The CDR3 DNA follows: TGTGCCAGCAGGAGGGAACCCTATAGCAATCAGCCCCAGCATTTT. Amino acid sequence: CASRREPYSNQPQHF. The genes are TRBV6-1 and TRBJ1-5; no clear D gene. The germline V gene has CDR1 MNHNS and CDR2 SASEGT. Trimming stripped 6 bases from V and 0 bases from J, with 12 bases between. The CDR3 runs to 15 residues.

The table lists this clonotype with many counts. The rearrangement joins TRBV5-1 to TRBJ2-7; D gene ambiguous. Trimming took 4 bases from V and 0 from J, leaving 2 bases between them. Germline V gene lookup returns CDR1 SGHRS and CDR2 YFSETQ. The CDR3 has 11 amino acids. CDR3 loop: CASSISYEQYF. CDR3 DNA: TGCGCCAGCAGCATCTCCTACGAGCAGTACTTC.

This clonotype came up a few times. The gene calls are TRBV5-1 and TRBJ2-1; D uncertain. Trimming stripped 6 bases from V and 2 bases from J, with 9 bases between. The germline V gene encodes CDR1 SGHRS and CDR2 YFSETQ. This CDR3 comprises 13 residues. The CDR3: CASKAPPYNEQFF. The CDR3, as DNA: TGCGCCAGCAAAGCGCCACCCTACAATGAGCAGTTCTTC.

CDR3 sequence reads: CASSVAVINEQFF. The CDR3 bases are TGTGCCAGCAGCGTAGCCGTCATCAATGAGCAGTTCTTC. The V gene is TRBV9, the J gene TRBJ2-1; D remains ambiguous. Germline assignment: CDR1 SGDLS and CDR2 YYNGEE. This CDR3 comprises 13 residues. V lost 0 bases, J lost 6 bases, and 7 bases lay in between.

The rearrangement links TRBV14 to TRBJ2-7; 8 nucleotides agree with TRBD1. Germline trimming cut 3 bases from V and 3 bases from J; bases unmatched to any gene: 7. CDR1 is SGHDN, CDR2 FVKESK, per germline. CDR3 length: 15 residues. CDR3 DNA sequence: TGTGCCAGCAGCCACGTGGGGGGACAGGACTACGAGCAGTACGTC. Its translation is CASSHVGGQDYEQYV.

This clonotype was recorded at least ten times. The chain couples TRBV28 to TRBJ2-3; D gene ambiguous. The length of the CDR3 is 15 residues. The V and J ends lost 2 bases and 0 bases respectively, with 9 bases between them. Germline-derived CDR1 and CDR2 are MDHEN and SYDVKM. CDR3 protein: CASSLGAGSTDTQYF. The CDR3 nucleotides read TGTGCCAGCAGTTTAGGTGCAGGAAGCACAGATACGCAGTATTTT.

This clonotype showed up just a few times. The chain employs TRBV6-2 or TRBV6-3 and TRBJ2-3; D ambiguous. This CDR3 is 16 amino acids long. V shed 2 bases and J shed 1 base, with 13 bases lying between them. CDR1 and CDR2 (germline): MNHEY, SVGEGT. The CDR3 nucleotides are TGTGCCAGCAGTTACCCGCGGTCCTGGCGCACAGATACGCAGTATTTT. Translating it yields CASSYPRSWRTDTQYF.

This clonotype turned up a few times. The chain joins TRBV12-3 or TRBV12-4 to TRBJ2-1, with 10 bases matching TRBD2. The CDR3 sequence is 15 residues long. V lost 5 bases, J lost 7 bases, and 8 bases stayed unmatched. The CDR3 DNA reads TGTGCCAGCAGTCTCCAAAGCGGGGGGGCAAATGAGCAGTTCTTC. Protein sequence: CASSLQSGGANEQFF.

CDR3 bases: TGTGCCATCAGTGCAGTTTCGAACACCGGGGAGCTGTTTTTT. Translation: CAISAVSNTGELFF. The chain has TRBV10-3 and TRBJ2-2; D unclear. Germline loops: CDR1 ENHRY, CDR2 SYGVKD. The ends were cut back, 4 bases at V and 0 bases at J, with 6 bases in the middle. This CDR3 spans 14 amino acids.

The rearrangement joins TRBV5-1 to TRBJ2-7, with 8 bases matching TRBD2. With V trimmed by 4 bases and J by 3 bases, 12 bases remained unmatched. The CDR3 covers 16 residues. Per the germline V gene, CDR1 is SGHRS and CDR2 is YFSETQ. CDR3 sequence (DNA): TGCGCCAGCAGCCCCTCCGGGGAGCGGGGGAACTACGAGCAGTACGTC. This translates into CASSPSGERGNYEQYV.

This clonotype has more than one count but fewer than ten. This chain uses TRBV7-9 with TRBJ1-5; D ambiguous. Germline V CDR1 and CDR2: SEHNR, FQNEAQ (reference sequence). CDR3 length equals 14 residues. Trimming took 5 bases from V and 2 from J, leaving 10 bases between them. The CDR3 sequence: CASSVDPGNQPQHF. Written as DNA, the CDR3 is TGTGCCAGCAGCGTAGACCCCGGCAATCAGCCCCAGCATTTT.

The chain uses TRBV7-3 and TRBJ2-1, with 12 nucleotides matching TRBD2. The CDR3 is 16 amino acids. CDR1 SGHTA and CDR2 FQGTGA come from the germline V gene. J was trimmed by 6 bases and V by 2 bases; bases with no gene match: 5. The CDR3 here is CASSLSGLAGPNEQFF. CDR3 nucleotides: TGTGCCAGCAGCTTATCCGGACTAGCGGGACCCAATGAGCAGTTCTTC.